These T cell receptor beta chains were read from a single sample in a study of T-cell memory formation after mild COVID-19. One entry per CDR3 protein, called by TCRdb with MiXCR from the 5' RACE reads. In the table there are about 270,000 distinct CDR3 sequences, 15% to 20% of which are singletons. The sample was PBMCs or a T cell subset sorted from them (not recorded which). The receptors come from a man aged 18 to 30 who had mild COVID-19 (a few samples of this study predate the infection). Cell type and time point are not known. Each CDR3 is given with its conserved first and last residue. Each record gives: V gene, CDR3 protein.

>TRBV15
CATSRNPGQGGDEQFF
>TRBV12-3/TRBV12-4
CASGRSGAETGELFF
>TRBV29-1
CSVDRTGGYYGYTF
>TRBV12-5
CASGPRDTDTQYF
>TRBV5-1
CASRDRAIADTQYF
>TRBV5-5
CASSLHIPGELFF
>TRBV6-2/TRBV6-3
CASRPPRQVGQPQHF
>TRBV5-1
CASSRVLGGDTEAFF
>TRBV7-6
CASSLGLGVTSTDTQYF
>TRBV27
CASSLVNGQPQHF
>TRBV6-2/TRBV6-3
CASSWQTNTGELFF
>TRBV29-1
CSFGKVNEQFF
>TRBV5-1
CASSAGGQGEKLFF
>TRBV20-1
CSATAGGRGYGYTF
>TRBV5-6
CASSLWSGQETQYF
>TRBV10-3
CAMGEGDNEQFF
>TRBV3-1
CASSRRSGELFF
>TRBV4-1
CASSQAAGSSYEQYF
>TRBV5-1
CASTREGRNYGYTF
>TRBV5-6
CASSIHRTGGAFF
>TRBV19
CASSSYQGSTDTQYF
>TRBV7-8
CASSSLVRQGARTGELFF
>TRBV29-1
CSVVLGDRGSDQPQHF
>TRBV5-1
CASSLRPRTWMTEAFF
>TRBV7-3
CASSFTGGTQYF
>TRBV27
CAARTAGLAPVF
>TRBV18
CASSPPFSRDGYTF
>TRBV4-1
CASSQFRGAGYEQFF
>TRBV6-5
CASSYLGGPYEQYF
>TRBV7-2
CASSPREEMDTQYF
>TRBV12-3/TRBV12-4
CASSLEGRDIQYF